This T cell receptor beta chain was recorded in a study of beta chain features in type 1 diabetes. Whole-study context: Patient and healthy donor groups were alike in age, gender and cell yields.

This clone was counted a few times. Its cognate antigen is unknown. CDR3 length equals 12 residues. Germline V gene sequence: CDR1 MNHEY, CDR2 SVGAGI. V shed 6 bases and J shed 10 bases, with 14 bases lying between them. Study-level points and caveats: All four CD4+ subsets from Type 1 diabetes patients carried moderately but significantly shorter TCRB CDR3s.

Researchers reported sorting CD4+ naive, central memory, regulatory and stem cell-like memory cells via CD45RO/CCR7/CD25/CD127/CD95/CD27. Since all of the isolated RNA was reverse transcribed, expressed TCRB transcripts were what got sequenced. Average reads for naive, central memory and regulatory T cell samples were about 3.57 million. Assay: immunoSEQ multiplex PCR; the TCRdb copy retains only in-frame clones and omits some. The table records some 660,000 clones, more than 13% of them present only once. The rearrangement links TRBV6-5 to TRBJ2-3; the D gene is possibly TRBD1 (6 bases). The specimen sequenced was naive CD4+ T cells from blood. The receptor was derived from a man aged 18 to 29 with type 1 diabetes. The CDR3 region is CASRAPGAAQYF. CDR3 sequence (DNA): TGTGCCAGCAGAGCTCCAGGGGCGGCGCAGTATTTT.